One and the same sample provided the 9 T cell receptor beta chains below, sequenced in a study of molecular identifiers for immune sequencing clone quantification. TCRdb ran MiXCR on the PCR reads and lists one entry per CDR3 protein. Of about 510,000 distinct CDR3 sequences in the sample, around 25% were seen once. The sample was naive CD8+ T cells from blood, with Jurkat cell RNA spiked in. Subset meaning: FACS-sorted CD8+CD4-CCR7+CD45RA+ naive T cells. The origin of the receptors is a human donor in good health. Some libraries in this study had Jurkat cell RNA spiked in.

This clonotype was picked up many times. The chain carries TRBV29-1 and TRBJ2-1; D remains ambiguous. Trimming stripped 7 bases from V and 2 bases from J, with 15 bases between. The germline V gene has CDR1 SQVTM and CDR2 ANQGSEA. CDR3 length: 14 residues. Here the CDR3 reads CSAEGGVAYNEQFF. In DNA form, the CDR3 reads TGCAGCGCAGAAGGTGGTGTAGCCTACAATGAGCAGTTCTTC.

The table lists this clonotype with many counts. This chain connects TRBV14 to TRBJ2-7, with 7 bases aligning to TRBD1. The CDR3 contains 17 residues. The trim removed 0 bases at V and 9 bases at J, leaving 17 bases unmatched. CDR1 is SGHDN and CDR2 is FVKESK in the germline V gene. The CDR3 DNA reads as TGTGCCAGCAGCCAAGATTCAGTGGACAGGTGCAATCCGGGGCAGTACTTC. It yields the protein CASSQDSVDRCNPGQYF.

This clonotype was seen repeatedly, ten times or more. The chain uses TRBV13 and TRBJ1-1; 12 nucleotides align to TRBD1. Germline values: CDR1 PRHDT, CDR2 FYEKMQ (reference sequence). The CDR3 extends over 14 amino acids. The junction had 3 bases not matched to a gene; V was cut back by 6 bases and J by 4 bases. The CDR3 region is CASRRDRGPTEAFF. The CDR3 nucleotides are TGTGCCAGCAGGAGGGACAGGGGGCCCACTGAAGCTTTCTTT. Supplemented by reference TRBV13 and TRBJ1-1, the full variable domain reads AAGVIQSPRHLIKEKRETATLKCYPIPRHDTVYWYQQGPGQDPQFLISFYEKMQSDKGSIPDRFSAQQFSDYHSELNMSSLELGDSALYFCASRRDRGPTEAFFGQGTRLTVV.

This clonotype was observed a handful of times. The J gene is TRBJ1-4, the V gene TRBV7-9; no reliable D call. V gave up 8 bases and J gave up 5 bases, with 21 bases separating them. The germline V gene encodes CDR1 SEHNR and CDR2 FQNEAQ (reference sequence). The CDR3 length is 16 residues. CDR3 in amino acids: CASGLSPTAENEKLFF. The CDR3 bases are TGTGCCAGCGGCCTCTCCCCTACGGCAGAAAATGAAAAACTGTTTTTT.

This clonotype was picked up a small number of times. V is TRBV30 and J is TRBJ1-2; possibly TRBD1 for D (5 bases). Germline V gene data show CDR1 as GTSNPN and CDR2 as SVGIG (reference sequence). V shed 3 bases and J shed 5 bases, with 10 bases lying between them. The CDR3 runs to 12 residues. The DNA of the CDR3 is TGTGCCTGGAGAGGGGTTTTTTATGGCTACACCTTC. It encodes CAWRGVFYGYTF.

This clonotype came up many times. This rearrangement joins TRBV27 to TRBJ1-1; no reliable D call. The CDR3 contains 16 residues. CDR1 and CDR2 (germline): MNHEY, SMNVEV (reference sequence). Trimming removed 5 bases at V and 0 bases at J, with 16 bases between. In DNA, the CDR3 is TGTGCCAGCAGTCCTGAGGACGGCCGGTTGAACACTGAAGCTTTCTTT. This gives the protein CASSPEDGRLNTEAFF.

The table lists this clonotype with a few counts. The DNA for the CDR3 is TGTGCCAGCAGAGTTGACTGGGGGGCCCCCCCAGATACGCAGTATTTT. Protein product: CASRVDWGAPPDTQYF. J is TRBJ2-3 and V is TRBV6-5; D tentatively fits TRBD1 or TRBD2 (6 bases each). The CDR3 length is 16 residues. The V gene's germline CDR1 is MNHEY and CDR2 SVGAGI. V dropped 6 bases and J dropped 4 bases, with 20 bases sitting between them.

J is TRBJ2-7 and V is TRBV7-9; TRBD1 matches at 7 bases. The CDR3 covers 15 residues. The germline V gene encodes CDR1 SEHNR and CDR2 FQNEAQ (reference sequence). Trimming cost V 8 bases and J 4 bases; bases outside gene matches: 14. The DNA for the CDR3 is TGTGCCAGCTCCCCCCCGGGACAGAGACTTTACGAGCAGTACTTC. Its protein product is CASSPPGQRLYEQYF.

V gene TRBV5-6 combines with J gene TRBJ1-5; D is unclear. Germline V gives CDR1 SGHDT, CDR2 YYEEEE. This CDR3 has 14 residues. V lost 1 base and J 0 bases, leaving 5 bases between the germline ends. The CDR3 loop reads CASSLFISNQPQHF. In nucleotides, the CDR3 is TGTGCCAGCAGCTTGTTCATTAGCAATCAGCCCCAGCATTTT.